This entry lists 10 T cell receptor beta chains sequenced from one sample in a study of T-cell memory formation after mild COVID-19. TCRdb reanalysed the 5' RACE reads using MiXCR and keeps one entry per CDR3 protein. Altogether fewer than 700,000 distinct CDR3 sequences are present, roughly 18% being singletons, with the ten largest covering 12%. The sequencing input was PBMCs or a T cell subset sorted from them (not recorded which). Every receptor here comes from an adult woman who had mild COVID-19 (a few samples of this study predate the infection). Cell type and time point are not known.

This clonotype was observed a handful of times. The CDR3 nucleotides are TGTGCCAGCAGCTTAGACCCCACACTCGACGGAGCACAGGACTACGAGCAGTACTTC. Encoded protein: CASSLDPTLDGAQDYEQYF. V usage is TRBV7-8 and J usage is TRBJ2-7, with D possibly matching TRBD1 (5 bases). The germline gives CDR1 SGHVS, CDR2 FQNEAQ. The CDR3 has 19 amino acids. Trimming cost V 1 base and J 3 bases, with 25 bases left between them.

On this clonotype: The junction shows a germline mismatch at one end, possibly a read error. The chain combines TRBV5-1 with TRBJ2-4; 15 bases match TRBD2. The CDR3 extends over 17 amino acids. The germline gives CDR1 SGHRS, CDR2 YFSETQ. In DNA, the CDR3 is TGCGCCAGCAGTTTGGGACTAGCGGGAGGAAGTAAAAACATTCAGTACTTC. This codes for CASSLGLAGGSKNIQYF.

This clonotype was picked up a small number of times. The gene calls are TRBV6-5 and TRBJ1-2; 12 bases line up with TRBD1. There are 17 residues in the CDR3. J was trimmed by 4 bases and V by 7 bases; bases with no gene match: 13. Per the germline V gene, CDR1 is MNHEY and CDR2 is SVGAGI. The CDR3: CASNSRDRGLSGYGYTF. The CDR3 bases are TGTGCCAGCAATAGCCGGGACAGGGGGCTTAGTGGCTATGGCTACACCTTC.

This clonotype was found a few times. A much larger clone differs by one base, so this may be a read error. The rearrangement joins TRBV9 to TRBJ2-6, with D unclear. From germline, CDR1 is SGDLS and CDR2 YYNGEE. The CDR3 runs 15 residues. V was pared by 0 bases and J by 0 bases, with 4 bases between. The CDR3 nucleotides read TGTGCCAGCAGCGTAGGGGGCTCTGGGGCCAACGTCCTGACTTTC. It specifies CASSVGGSGANVLTF.

The chain joins TRBV5-5 to TRBJ1-5; D is possibly TRBD1 (5 bases). The CDR3 contains 17 residues. Trimming took 1 base from V and 0 from J, leaving 14 bases between them. CDR1 is SGHKS, CDR2 YYEKEE, per germline (reference sequence). DNA for the CDR3: TGTGCCAGCAGCTTGTACCCGGTTGGGGCTAGCAATCAGCCCCAGCATTTT. Protein: CASSLYPVGASNQPQHF.

The chain carries TRBV30 and TRBJ1-1; D possibly corresponds to TRBD1 (6 bases). The CDR3 has 13 amino acids. V lost 5 bases to trimming and J lost 6 bases, with 16 bases between them. Germline V gives CDR1 GTSNPN, CDR2 SVGIG (reference sequence). The CDR3 spells CAWGRQARAEAFF. CDR3 sequence (DNA): TGTGCCTGGGGAAGACAGGCAAGGGCTGAAGCTTTCTTT. The full variable domain, with the rest looked up from reference TRBV30 and TRBJ1-1, is SQTIHQWPATLVQPVGSPLSLECTVEGTSNPNLYWYRQAAGRGLQLLFYSVGIGQISSEVPQNLSASRPQDRQFILSSKKLLLSDSGFYLCAWGRQARAEAFFGQGTRLTVV.

As DNA, the CDR3 is TGTGCCAGTAGTATAACGGTGTGGGGCCCTAGCTACGAGCAGTACTTC. Translation: CASSITVWGPSYEQYF. The rearrangement links TRBV19 to TRBJ2-7, with D tentatively TRBD1 (5 bases). Germline V CDR1 and CDR2: LNHDA, SQIVND (reference sequence). V dropped 2 bases and J dropped 3 bases, with 17 bases sitting between them. This CDR3 spans 16 amino acids.

This clonotype was recorded at least ten times. This chain connects TRBV7-2 to TRBJ2-2; TRBD2 matches 8 bases. The germline V gene encodes CDR1 SGHTA and CDR2 FQGNSA. The junction had 3 bases not matched to a gene; V was cut back by 5 bases and J by 7 bases. This CDR3 is built from 13 residues. The CDR3 region has the DNA TGTGCCAGCAGCCTGCTAGCGGGCGGGGAGCTGTTTTTT. Protein product: CASSLLAGGELFF.

The chain combines TRBV19 with TRBJ2-3; D may correspond to TRBD1 or TRBD2 (5 bases each). Per germline, CDR1 LNHDA and CDR2 SQIVND (reference sequence). The V end was cut by 5 bases, the J end by 2 bases, with 14 bases between. The CDR3 runs 15 residues. Written as DNA, the CDR3 is TGTGCCAGTAGTGCCCCGGGACCGCACACAGATACGCAGTATTTT. Protein product: CASSAPGPHTDTQYF.

This clonotype was seen a handful of times. The J gene is TRBJ2-1, the V gene TRBV30; 9 positions match TRBD2. V lost 0 bases, J lost 11 bases, and 11 bases stayed unmatched. This CDR3 contains 15 residues. Germline CDR1 and CDR2: GTSNPN and SVGIG (reference sequence). The CDR3 DNA reads TGTGCCTGGAGTGTAAAGGTAGCGGGGGCCTTGAAGCAGTTCTTC. Protein product: CAWSVKVAGALKQFF.